A selection of T cell receptor beta chains follows, all from one sample in a study of cytotoxic CD8 clonotypes in ibrutinib-treated CLL. Clones were sequenced by immunoSEQ multiplex PCR, and TCRdb holds only the in-frame ones, with some missing. The repertoire holds about 130,000 clones, less than 90% seen once, with 2.5% to 3.5% in the top ten. The sample consisted of PBMCs, taken after 24 months of ibrutinib treatment. The receptors shown here come from a human donor with chronic lymphocytic leukemia. Both conserved end residues are part of each CDR3. A D gene is named only where the DNA matches it firmly. Clone size is given for some rows only: seen once, a few or many times, or a class if the clone is expanded.

j_call d_call v_call clone_size cdr3_nt cdr3_aa
TRBJ1-1 . TRBV19 . TGTGCCAGTAGTATTGTGTGGGGGGCAGGAGAAGCTTTCTTT CASSIVWGAGEAFF
TRBJ1-5 TRBD1 TRBV27 once TGTGCCAGCAGCGACACAGGGACAGGCAATCAGCCCCAGCATTTT CASSDTGTGNQPQHF
TRBJ1-4 . TRBV10-3 . TGTGCCATCAGGGAAGCTAATGAAAAACTGTTTTTT CAIREANEKLFF
TRBJ2-1 TRBD2 TRBV6-5 . TGTGCCAGCAGTTACTCTCCCGTGGGCGGGAGTAAGCAGTTCTTC CASSYSPVGGSKQFF
TRBJ1-1 . TRBV19 . TGTGCCAGGGGGCCCCCGGGGTTGGGAGGGAGCCACACTGAAGCTTTCTTT CARGPPGLGGSHTEAFF
TRBJ2-3 . TRBV6-1 . TGTGCCAGCAAGGTACAGGAGAGCACAGATACGCAGTATTTT CASKVQESTDTQYF
TRBJ2-3 TRBD2 TRBV7-2 . TGTGCCAGCAGCTTATGGCGGGGGGCGAGCACAGATACGCAGTATTTT CASSLWRGASTDTQYF
TRBJ1-3 . TRBV25-1 . TGTGCCAGCAGTGAACAGGGAAACACCATATATTTT CASSEQGNTIYF
TRBJ2-4 . TRBV9 . TGTGCCAGCAGCGCCAAGGAGGCCAAAAACATTCAGTACTTC CASSAKEAKNIQYF
TRBJ2-2 . TRBV18 . TGTGCCAGCTCACCACTGTCCGGGGAGCTGTTTTTT CASSPLSGELFF
TRBJ1-1 . TRBV19 . TGTGCCAGTAGTAACGCAATGAGCACTGAAGCTTTCTTT CASSNAMSTEAFF